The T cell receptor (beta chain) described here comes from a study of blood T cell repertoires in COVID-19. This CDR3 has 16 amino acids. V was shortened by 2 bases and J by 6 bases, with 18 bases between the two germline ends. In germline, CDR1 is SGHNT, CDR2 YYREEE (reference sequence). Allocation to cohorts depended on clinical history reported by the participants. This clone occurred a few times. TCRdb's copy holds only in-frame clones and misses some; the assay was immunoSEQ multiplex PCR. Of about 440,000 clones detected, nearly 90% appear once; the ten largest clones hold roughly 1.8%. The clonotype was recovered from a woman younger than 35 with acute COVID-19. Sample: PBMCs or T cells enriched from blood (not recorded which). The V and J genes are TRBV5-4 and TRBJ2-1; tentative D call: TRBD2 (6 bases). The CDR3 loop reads CASSLKTGLGSNEQFF. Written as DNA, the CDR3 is TGTGCCAGCAGCTTAAAAACGGGACTTGGCTCCAATGAGCAGTTCTTC.